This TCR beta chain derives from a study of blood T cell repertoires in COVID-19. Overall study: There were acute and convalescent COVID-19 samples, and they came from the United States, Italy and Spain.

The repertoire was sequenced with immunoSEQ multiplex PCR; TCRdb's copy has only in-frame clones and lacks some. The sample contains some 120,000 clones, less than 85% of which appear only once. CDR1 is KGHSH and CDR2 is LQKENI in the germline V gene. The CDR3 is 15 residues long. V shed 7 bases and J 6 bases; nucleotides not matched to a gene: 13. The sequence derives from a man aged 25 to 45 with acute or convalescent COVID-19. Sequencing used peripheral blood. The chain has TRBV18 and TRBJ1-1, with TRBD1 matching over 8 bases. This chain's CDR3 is CASLKARDRKAEAFF. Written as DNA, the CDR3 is TGTGCCAGCTTAAAGGCCCGGGACAGGAAGGCTGAAGCTTTCTTT.